This entry features one TCR beta chain sequence. Germline CDR1 reads MNHEY; CDR2 reads SMNVEV (reference sequence). The CDR3 is made up of 15 amino acids. V lost 6 bases to trimming and J lost 6 bases; unmatched junction nucleotides: 8. This sample is drawn from a study of blood T cell repertoires in COVID-19. Study overall: COVID-19 samples from acute and convalescent phases originated in the United States, Italy and Spain.

TCRdb's table, derived via immunoSEQ multiplex PCR, lists solely in-frame clones and lacks some. This sample has about 270,000 clones, with roughly 84% found just once. Sequencing was performed on peripheral blood. The chain combines TRBV27 with TRBJ2-5; TRBD2 agrees at 12 bases. The sequence was collected from a woman under 30 with acute or convalescent COVID-19. CDR3 region: CASRQLAGGPKTQYF. CDR3 DNA sequence: TGTGCCAGCAGGCAACTAGCGGGAGGCCCCAAGACCCAGTACTTC.